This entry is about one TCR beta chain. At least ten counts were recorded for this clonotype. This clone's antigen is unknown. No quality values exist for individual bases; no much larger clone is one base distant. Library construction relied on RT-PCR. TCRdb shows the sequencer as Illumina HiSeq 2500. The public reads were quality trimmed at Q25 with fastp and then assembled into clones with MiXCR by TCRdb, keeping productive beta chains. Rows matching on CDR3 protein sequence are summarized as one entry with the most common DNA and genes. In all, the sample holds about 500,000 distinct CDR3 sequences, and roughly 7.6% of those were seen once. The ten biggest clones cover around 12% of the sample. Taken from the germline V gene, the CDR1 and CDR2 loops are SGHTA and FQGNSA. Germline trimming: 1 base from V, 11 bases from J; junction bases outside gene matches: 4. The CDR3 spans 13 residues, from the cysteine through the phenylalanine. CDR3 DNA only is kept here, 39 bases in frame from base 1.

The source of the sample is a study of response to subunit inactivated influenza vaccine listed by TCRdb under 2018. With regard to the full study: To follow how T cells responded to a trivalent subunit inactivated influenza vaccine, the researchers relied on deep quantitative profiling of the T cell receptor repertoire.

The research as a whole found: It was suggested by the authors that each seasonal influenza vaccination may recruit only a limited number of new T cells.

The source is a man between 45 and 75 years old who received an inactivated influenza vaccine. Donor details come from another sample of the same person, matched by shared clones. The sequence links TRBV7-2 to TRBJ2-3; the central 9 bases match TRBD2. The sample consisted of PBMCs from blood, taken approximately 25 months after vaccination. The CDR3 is CASSLVSAGGQYF. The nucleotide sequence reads TGTGCCAGCAGCTTAGTGTCAGCGGGAGGGCAGTATTTT.